These 5 T cell receptor beta chains were all obtained from the same sample, sequenced in a study of quantifying T cell responses using KT2 cells. Study overall: TCR alpha and beta constant-region primers primed reverse transcription of RNA.

An oligo carrying a UMI was ligated to the cDNA 3' end. An equimolar mix of RC1.1 and RC1.2 primed the beta chain across TRBC1 and TRBC2. TCRdb analysed the UMI-ligation and nested PCR reads with MiXCR anew, one entry per CDR3 protein. The repertoire holds around 30,000 distinct CDR3 sequences, 10% to 13% seen once, with about 9.6% in the top ten. The sample consisted of PBMCs spiked with cells of the T cell clone KT2. The receptors here all came from a human donor.

This clonotype came up a few times. The chain uses TRBV7-9 and TRBJ1-4; weak D call: TRBD1 (5 bases). The V end was cut by 5 bases, the J end by 10 bases, with 11 bases between. The length of the CDR3 is 12 residues. CDR1 is SEHNR and CDR2 is FQNEAQ in the germline V gene (reference sequence). The CDR3 loop is CASSQGAGKLFF. DNA of the CDR3: TGTGCCAGCAGCCAAGGGGCCGGAAAACTGTTTTTT.

The rearrangement links TRBV2 to TRBJ1-2; weak D call: TRBD1 (6 bases). Trimming cost V 6 bases and J 4 bases, with 18 bases left between them. Per the germline V gene, CDR1 is SNHLY and CDR2 is FYNNEI. This CDR3 region has 15 residues. The CDR3 nucleotides are TGTGCCAGCAGCACAGTGGACAGTACATTCTATGGCTACACCTTC. It codes for CASSTVDSTFYGYTF.

This clonotype was observed a few times. The V and J genes are TRBV7-6 and TRBJ2-7; weak D call: TRBD1 (5 bases). Germline V CDR1 and CDR2: SGHVS, FNYEAQ. This CDR3 has 16 residues. V lost 1 base to trimming and J lost 0 bases, with 13 bases between them. Here the CDR3 DNA reads TGTGCCAGCAGCTTAGAACCTCGGACAAGCTCCTACGAGCAGTACTTC. Protein product: CASSLEPRTSSYEQYF.

This clonotype was recorded at least ten times. The V gene is TRBV2, the J gene TRBJ2-1; D gene ambiguous. The CDR3 extends over 11 amino acids. V was shortened by 5 bases and J by 4 bases, with 3 bases between the two germline ends. The germline V gene encodes CDR1 SNHLY and CDR2 FYNNEI. CDR3 in amino acids: CASSPYNEQFF. The CDR3 DNA reads TGTGCCAGCAGTCCATACAATGAGCAGTTCTTC.

V usage is TRBV27 and J usage is TRBJ1-5; 7 bases are shared with TRBD1. V lost 6 bases to trimming and J lost 6 bases; unmatched junction nucleotides: 5. Germline V CDR1 and CDR2: MNHEY, SMNVEV (reference sequence). CDR3 length: 13 residues. CDR3: CASSTGVRQPQHF. The CDR3, as DNA: TGTGCCAGCAGCACAGGGGTTCGTCAGCCCCAGCATTTT.